This passage covers 8 T cell receptor beta chains from one sample sequenced in a study of post-analysis software for immune sequencing data. Study-level findings and limits: Patients had higher frequencies than controls of a few TRBV segments, including TRBV5-6, TRBV5-1 and TRBV20-1.

cDNA libraries for TCR beta contained unique molecular identifiers. TCRdb used MiXCR to reprocess the PCR reads, holding one entry per CDR3 protein. Here the sample spans about 150,000 distinct CDR3 sequences, about 32% being singletons. The antigens for these receptors are not known. Material: blood. The receptors originated from a girl aged 10 to 17 with multiple sclerosis.

This clonotype was found a few times. The V call is TRBV3-1, the J call TRBJ2-3; 12 nucleotides agree with TRBD2. Germline values: CDR1 LGHDT, CDR2 YNNKEL (reference sequence). CDR3 size: 16 residues. With V trimmed by 5 bases and J by 1 base, 4 bases remained unmatched. This chain's CDR3 is CASSKRTSGGTDTQYF. The CDR3, as DNA: TGTGCCAGCAGCAAACGGACTAGCGGGGGCACAGATACGCAGTATTTT.

Notes on this clonotype: A much more abundant neighbour one base away suggests this may be a read error. The chain recombines TRBV7-8 with TRBJ2-1; either TRBD1 or TRBD2 may fit D (5 bases each). Trimming took off 8 bases at V and 15 bases at J, with 20 bases between the two ends. CDR1 is SGHVS, CDR2 FQNEAQ, per germline. CDR3 length equals 12 residues. CDR3 nucleotides: TGTGCCAGCTCAAAACGGGATGTGGGGCGGTTCTTC. As protein: CASSKRDVGRFF.

V usage is TRBV7-9 and J usage is TRBJ1-4; D uncertain. In germline, CDR1 is SEHNR, CDR2 FQNEAQ (reference sequence). The V gene lost 5 bases and the J gene lost 3 bases, with 22 bases spanning the gap. There are 18 residues in the CDR3. The CDR3 sequence is CASSAIYDRGRANEKLFF. For the CDR3, the DNA is TGTGCCAGCAGCGCTATCTACGACCGGGGTCGGGCTAATGAAAAACTGTTTTTT.

This clonotype was detected a few times. A much larger clone sits a single nucleotide away, making a read error possible. The chain combines TRBV7-3 with TRBJ2-1, with unresolved D. Germline V gene data show CDR1 as SGHTA and CDR2 as FQGTGA. The CDR3 is 13 residues long. The chain's CDR3 is CASSLGTYNERFF. In DNA form, the CDR3 reads TGTGCCAGCAGCCTTGGTACCTACAATGAGCGGTTCTTC.

As regards this clonotype: The junction departs from the called germline gene at one end, perhaps through a read error. This chain connects TRBV7-2 to TRBJ2-7, with TRBD1 as a possible D gene (5 bases). Per germline, CDR1 SGHTA and CDR2 FQGNSA. The CDR3 is made up of 17 amino acids. The CDR3 spells CVSSLPSAGFPFYEQYF. The CDR3 bases are TGTGTCAGCAGCTTACCATCCGCAGGGTTCCCTTTCTACGAGCAGTACTTC.

Worth noting for this clonotype: This is likely a read error, given that the CDR3 carries no conserved phenylalanine or tryptophan at its end. The chain employs TRBV4-1 and TRBJ2-1; the D is unclear. Germline CDR1 reads MGHRA; CDR2 reads YSYEKL. The CDR3 covers 15 residues. The chain's CDR3 is CAGSQKVAELIEQFC. Written as DNA, the CDR3 is TGCGCCGGCAGCCAAAAGGTGGCGGAACTGATTGAGCAGTTCTGC.

The chain links TRBV18 to TRBJ1-1; 11 positions match TRBD1. CDR3 length equals 15 residues. J gave up 7 bases and V 0 bases, and 4 bases lay outside the gene matches. From germline, CDR1 is KGHSH and CDR2 LQKENI. CDR3 sequence reads: CASSPPGTGGHEAFF. DNA for the CDR3: TGTGCCAGCTCACCACCGGGGACAGGGGGTCATGAAGCTTTCTTT.

This clonotype showed up many times. The gene calls are TRBV6-1 and TRBJ2-7, with D hard to call. The V end was cut by 5 bases, the J end by 6 bases, with 8 bases between. Per germline, CDR1 MNHNS and CDR2 SASEGT. The CDR3 runs to 11 residues. Here the CDR3 reads CASSPQSEQYF. The CDR3 nucleotides are TGTGCCAGCAGTCCACAGTCCGAGCAGTACTTC.